This TCR beta chain appears in the sequencing data of a study of T cells in Graves' hyperthyroidism and ophthalmopathy. RNA transcripts yielded amplified TCR beta CDR3 regions. An initial round of RT-PCR targeting the TCR CDR3 relied on the HTBI primer set. TCRdb independently ran MiXCR on the multiplex PCR reads; one entry per CDR3 protein. The table includes 450,000 to 650,000 distinct CDR3 sequences, roughly 20% detected once. At least ten counts were recorded for this clonotype. The CDR3 spans 14 residues. Germline V gene data show CDR1 as MNHEY and CDR2 as SVGAGI. Trimming cost V 4 bases and J 3 bases; bases outside gene matches: 5.

The sequence came from a man aged 18 to 30 with Graves' hyperthyroidism. Material: blood. V usage is TRBV6-5 and J usage is TRBJ2-5, with 7 bases matching TRBD2. The chain's CDR3 is CASSSPSGKETQYF. The CDR3 DNA reads as TGTGCCAGCAGTTCCCCCAGCGGGAAAGAGACCCAGTACTTC.